Listed here are 3 T cell receptor beta chains from one sample, sequenced in a study of T cell repertoires in cytomegalovirus infection. TCRdb ran MiXCR on the reads and lists one entry per CDR3 protein. Of 200,000 to 300,000 distinct CDR3 sequences listed, approximately 13% are singletons. The sample taken for sequencing was PBMCs. The receptors stem from a human donor in good health (CMV status not recorded). Some clones in this sample may be carry-over from other donors' samples.

This clonotype was recorded at least ten times. The chain carries TRBV19 and TRBJ1-1; TRBD1 agrees at 8 bases. The CDR3 loop spans 15 amino acids. Per the germline V gene, CDR1 is LNHDA and CDR2 is SQIVND (reference sequence). V lost 8 bases to trimming and J lost 5 bases; unmatched junction nucleotides: 13. In DNA, the CDR3 is TGTGCCAGTGGTGGACAGGGATTTCCGGAAACTGAAGCTTTCTTT. Amino acid sequence: CASGGQGFPETEAFF. The full variable domain, rest sourced from reference TRBV19 and TRBJ1-1, is DGGITQSPKYLFRKEGQNVTLSCEQNLNHDAMYWYRQDPGQGLRLIYYSQIVNDFQKGDIAEGYSVSREKKESFPLTVTSAQKNPTAFYLCASGGQGFPETEAFFGQGTRLTVV.

This chain connects TRBV2 to TRBJ2-7; no clear D. Trimming shortened V by 8 bases and J by 3 bases, and 14 bases separated the two germline ends. The CDR3 totals 13 residues. The germline CDR1 and CDR2 sequences are SNHLY and FYNNEI. The CDR3 region has the DNA TGTGCCAGCGAATCTCGATTTAACTACGAGCAGTACTTC. Protein: CASESRFNYEQYF.

At least ten counts were recorded for this clonotype. This rearrangement joins TRBV25-1 to TRBJ1-4; D uncertain. Germline V gene sequence: CDR1 MGHDK, CDR2 SYGVNS. CDR3 length: 15 amino acids. Trimming cost V 4 bases and J 8 bases, with 17 bases left between them. The CDR3 DNA follows: TGTGCCAGCAGTGTTCCGGGGTTGGTGAGGGAAAAACTGTTTTTT. As protein: CASSVPGLVREKLFF.